The entry below gives a single TCR beta chain sequence along with its context. Its antigen is currently not known. The CDR3 measures 14 amino acids from cysteine to phenylalanine. The DNA sequence is not available. Per the germline V gene (reference sequence), DFQATT is the CDR1 and SNEGSKA is the CDR2. These data come from a study of T cells expressing NK-cell markers (dated by TCRdb to the early 2020s). Turning to the overall study: TCR beta-chain repertoires were profiled in sorted CD3+CD56+NKG2C+, CD3+CD56+NKG2C- and CD3+CD56-NKG2C+ T-cell subsets from several donors. All eight donors whose samples were sequenced were randomly selected healthy volunteers, three of them men and five women. Illumina HiSeq 2000/2500, MiSeq or NextSeq was used to sequence libraries as 2 x 150 bp reads. Among the eight sequenced donors, only one was HCMV-seronegative, while the other seven were HCMV-seropositive.

A commercial ELISA kit detecting HCMV-specific IgG in serum was used to determine HCMV serostatus. Peripheral blood mononuclear cells were isolated from blood by Ficoll density gradient centrifugation. Findings and caveats that apply to the study as a whole: Those dominant clonotypes were again the most abundant among CD3+CD56-NKG2C+ cells in a few donors, at roughly 28.3-60.1%. It remained unclear whether the expanded NKG2C-expressing T cell clones were specific for HCMV antigens. In about six donors, the dominant CD3+CD56+NKG2C+ clonotypes were found to rank among the top 10 CD8+ clonotypes and to make up about 1.0-8% of CD8+ T cells.

The sequencing machine was an Illumina HiSeq 2000. The TCR beta cDNA libraries were made using 5'RACE template switching, a step that added both a universal primer site and unique molecular identifiers. cDNA synthesis was primed from the TCR beta constant segment, followed by two successive PCR amplification steps. The original methods were these. Reads were demultiplexed and grouped by UMI with MIGEC, and clonotypes were assembled and quantified with MiTCR. Only TCR cDNA sequences supported by at least two reads were kept to exclude erroneous sequences. Downstream repertoire analysis used the tcR package, and clonotypes were matched across fractions by CDR3 nucleotide sequence plus V segment. VDJmatch was used to annotate antigen specificity against VDJdb, with one amino acid substitution allowed in CDR3. After reprocessing by TCRdb, each CDR3 protein sequence is one entry, and no DNA is given. Here the V and J calls rest on TCRdb's processing, not on the authors' analysis. Per the sample table, the count is approximately 460,000 distinct CDR3 sequences. Roughly 7.2% of the sample goes to the ten largest clones.

The sequence links TRBV20-1 to TRBJ2-6. The receptor comes from a woman aged 18-70 years in good health. The sample consisted of blood T cells: a sorted CD56 or NKG2C T cell subset, CD4+ or CD8+ T cells, or bulk PBMC T cells (not recorded which). The CDR3 region reads CSAREQSGANVLTF.